This T cell receptor beta chain is from a study of T cells after posttransplantation cyclophosphamide. This clone qualifies as medium-sized. What it binds is not known. The germline gives CDR1 SGHRS, CDR2 YFSETQ. Trimming cost V 0 bases and J 7 bases, with 16 bases left between them. The CDR3 consists of 16 residues. A marrow graft followed busulfan-fludarabine conditioning, with cyclophosphamide on days +3 and +4. The study's findings and limits: Recipient CMV seropositivity and CMV reactivation strongly tracked TRB clonality. Later blood repertoires were often dominated by clones from the donor CD8+ memory compartment.

The assay was immunoSEQ multiplex PCR, and TCRdb's table has in-frame clones only and misses some. This sample shows thousands of clones and no singletons; 4.5% to 6% rests with the ten largest. Sequencing used PBMCs, obtained after allogeneic stem cell transplant with posttransplant cyclophosphamide. This rearrangement joins TRBV5-1 to TRBJ1-4; D is perhaps TRBD1 (5 bases). The receptor's source is a female patient between 50 and 60 years old who received an allogeneic stem cell transplant from an unrelated donor, was CMV-positive, and had acute GVHD only. A subset of T cells may come from the graft donor. The DNA of the CDR3 is TGCGCCAGCAGCTTGGCTGTCGGGCAGGGTGGTGAAAAACTGTTTTTT. As protein: CASSLAVGQGGEKLFF.